This T cell receptor (beta chain) is drawn from a study of blood T cell repertoires in COVID-19. Whole-study context: Acute and convalescent COVID-19 specimens originated in the United States, Italy and Spain. Sample material is recorded as cDNA or gDNA derived from T cells, B-cell-depleted T cells, or PBMCs.

Per the study methods: Estimation of nucleated cell counts was performed using reference gene primer amplification. Data came from immunoSEQ multiplex PCR; TCRdb stores just in-frame clones and leaves some out. The V and J calls and clone size were taken over from that table, and D and trimming were inferred from the DNA. There are 93,000 or so clones in the sample; approximately 80% occur only once, and roughly 13% lies in the top ten. This CDR3 comprises 16 residues. Specimen: peripheral blood. The V gene is TRBV12-2, the J gene TRBJ1-1; the D call TRBD1 from the table was never checked on the DNA. TRBV12-2 is termed a pseudogene. This clonotype was obtained from a human donor in a cohort sampled during active or convalescent COVID-19. CDR3 protein: CASRLVGAQGNTEAFF. CDR3 DNA sequence: TGTGCAAGTCGCTTAGTGGGGGCTCAGGGGAACACTGAAGCTTTCTTT.